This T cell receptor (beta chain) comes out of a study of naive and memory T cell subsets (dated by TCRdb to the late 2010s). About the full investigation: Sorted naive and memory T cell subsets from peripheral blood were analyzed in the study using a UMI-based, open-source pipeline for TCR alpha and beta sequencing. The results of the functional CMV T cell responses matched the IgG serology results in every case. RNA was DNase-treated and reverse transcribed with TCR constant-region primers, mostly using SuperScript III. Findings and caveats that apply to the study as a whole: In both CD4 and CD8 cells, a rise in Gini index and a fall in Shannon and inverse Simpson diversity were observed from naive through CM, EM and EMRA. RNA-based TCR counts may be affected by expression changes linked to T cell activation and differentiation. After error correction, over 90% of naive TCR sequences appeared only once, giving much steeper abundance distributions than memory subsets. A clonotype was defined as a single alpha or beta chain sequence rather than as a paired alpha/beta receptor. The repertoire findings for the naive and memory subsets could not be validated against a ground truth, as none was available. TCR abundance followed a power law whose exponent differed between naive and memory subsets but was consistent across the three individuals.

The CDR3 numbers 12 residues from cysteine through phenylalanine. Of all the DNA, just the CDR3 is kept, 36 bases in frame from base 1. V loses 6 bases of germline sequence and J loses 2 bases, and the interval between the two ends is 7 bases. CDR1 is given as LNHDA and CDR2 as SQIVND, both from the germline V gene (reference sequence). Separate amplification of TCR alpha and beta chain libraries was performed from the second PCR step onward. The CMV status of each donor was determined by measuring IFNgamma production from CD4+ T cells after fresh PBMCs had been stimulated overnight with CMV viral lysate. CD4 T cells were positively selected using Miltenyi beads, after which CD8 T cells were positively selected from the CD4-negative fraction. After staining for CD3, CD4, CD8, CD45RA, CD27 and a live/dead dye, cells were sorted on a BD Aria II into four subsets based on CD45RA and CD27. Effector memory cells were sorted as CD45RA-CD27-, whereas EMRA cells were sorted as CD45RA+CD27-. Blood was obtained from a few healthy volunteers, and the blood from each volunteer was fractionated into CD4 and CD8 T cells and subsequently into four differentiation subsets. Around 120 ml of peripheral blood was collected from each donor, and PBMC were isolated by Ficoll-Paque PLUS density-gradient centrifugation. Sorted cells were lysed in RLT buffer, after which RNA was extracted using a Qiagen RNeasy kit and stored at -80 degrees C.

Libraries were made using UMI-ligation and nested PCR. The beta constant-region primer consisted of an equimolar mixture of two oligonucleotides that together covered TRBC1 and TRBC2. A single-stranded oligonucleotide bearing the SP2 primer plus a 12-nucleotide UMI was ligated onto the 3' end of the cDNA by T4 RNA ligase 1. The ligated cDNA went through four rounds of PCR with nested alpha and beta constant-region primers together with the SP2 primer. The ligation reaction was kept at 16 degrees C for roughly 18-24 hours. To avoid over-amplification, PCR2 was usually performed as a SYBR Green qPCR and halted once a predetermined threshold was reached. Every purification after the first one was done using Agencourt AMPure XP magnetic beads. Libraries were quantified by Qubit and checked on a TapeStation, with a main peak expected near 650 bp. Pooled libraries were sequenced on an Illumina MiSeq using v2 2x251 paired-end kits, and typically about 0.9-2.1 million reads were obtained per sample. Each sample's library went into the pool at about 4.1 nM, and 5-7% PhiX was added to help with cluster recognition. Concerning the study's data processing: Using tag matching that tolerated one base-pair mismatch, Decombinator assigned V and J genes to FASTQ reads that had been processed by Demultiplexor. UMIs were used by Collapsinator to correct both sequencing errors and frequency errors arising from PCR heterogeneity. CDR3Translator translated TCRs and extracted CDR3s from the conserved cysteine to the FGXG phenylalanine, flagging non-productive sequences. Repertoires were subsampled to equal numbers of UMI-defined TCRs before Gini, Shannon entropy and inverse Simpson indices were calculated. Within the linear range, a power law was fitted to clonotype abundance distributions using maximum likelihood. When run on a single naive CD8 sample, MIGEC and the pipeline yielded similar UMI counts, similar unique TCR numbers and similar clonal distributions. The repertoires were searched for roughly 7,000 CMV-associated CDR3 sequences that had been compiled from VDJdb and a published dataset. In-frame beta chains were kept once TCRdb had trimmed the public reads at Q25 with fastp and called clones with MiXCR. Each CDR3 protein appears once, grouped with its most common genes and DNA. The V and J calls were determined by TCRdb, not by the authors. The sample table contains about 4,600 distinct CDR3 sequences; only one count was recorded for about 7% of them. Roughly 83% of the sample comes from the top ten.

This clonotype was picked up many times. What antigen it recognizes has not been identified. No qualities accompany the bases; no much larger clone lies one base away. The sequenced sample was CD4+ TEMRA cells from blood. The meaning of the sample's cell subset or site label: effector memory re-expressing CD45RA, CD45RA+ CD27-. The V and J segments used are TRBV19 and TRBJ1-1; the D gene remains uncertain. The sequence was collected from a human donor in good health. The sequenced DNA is TGTGCCAGTAGCAAGACCAACACTGAAGCTTTCTTT. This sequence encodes CASSKTNTEAFF.